The clone carrying this T cell receptor beta chain was observed a single time. Its antigen remains unidentified. Possible read error: a much larger clone is one base away. V lost 4 bases to trimming and J lost 7 bases, with 23 bases between them. Germline V gene data show CDR1 as MNHEY and CDR2 as SVGAGI. This CDR3 region has 16 residues. RNA transcripts yielded amplified TCR beta CDR3 regions. In the first round, RT-PCR was carried out with HTBI primers, and a multiplex PCR formed the second round. TCRdb processed the multiplex PCR reads anew with MiXCR; each CDR3 protein has one entry. The table has around 470,000 distinct CDR3 sequences, 14% seen once; the top ten hold 9.8%. The record originates from a study of Graves' ophthalmopathy and Graves' hyperthyroidism. General study findings and limits: In blood appeared most of the expanded thyroid clonotypes whose frequency exceeded 0.001.

Ophthalmopathy was moderately-to-severely active, CAS at least 3, NOSPECS at least 4, lasting under 3 months. The authors isolated PBMCs from 8.5 to 10 ml of fresh peripheral blood. The genes are TRBV6-5 and TRBJ2-7; TRBD2 is a possible D gene (5 bases). The source material was blood. The source of this sequence is a woman in her 30s with Graves' ophthalmopathy. CDR3 amino acids: CASSLSLGSKREEQYF. CDR3 coding DNA: TGTGCCAGCAGTTTATCGCTAGGCAGTAAACGGGAAGAGCAGTACTTC.